This T cell receptor (beta chain) was documented in a study of OX40 agonist ivuxolimab in advanced cancers. Overall study: The patients got ivuxolimab, which is an agonistic anti-OX40 (CD134) antibody. At doses from 0.01 to 10 mg/kg, patients were given intravenous ivuxolimab every 2 weeks.

The V gene lost 2 bases and the J gene lost 0 bases, with 14 bases spanning the gap. From germline, CDR1 is SGHDT and CDR2 YYEEEE. CDR3 size: 16 residues. Autoimmune disease history or systemic immunosuppression barred patients. This table comes from immunoSEQ multiplex PCR, and its TCRdb copy is limited to in-frame clones, with some not included. The profile shows around 90,000 clones, 80% to 90% of them singletons. This sequence joins TRBV5-6 and TRBJ1-1; possibly TRBD1 for D (5 bases). The clonotype was recovered from an adult with an advanced solid tumor such as melanoma, head and neck, liver or kidney cancer. This specimen was CD4+ or CD8+ T cells sorted from blood, taken in a trial of the OX40 agonist ivuxolimab. The CDR3 nucleotides read TGTGCCAGCAGCTTCCCGGGACGTACTATGAACACTGAAGCTTTCTTT. Its protein product is CASSFPGRTMNTEAFF.